This T cell receptor beta chain was recovered during a study of T-cell memory formation after mild COVID-19 (dated by TCRdb to the early 2020s). About the investigation overall: TCR sequence clusters from the two donors were largely donor specific. Longitudinal TCRalpha and TCRbeta repertoire sequencing tracked T-cell clones expanding and contracting after mild COVID-19 in two donors. The cohort comprised two young, previously healthy adult volunteers, one female and one male.

CDR1 and CDR2 are read off the germline V gene as MNHEY and SVGEGT. V sheds 0 bases and J sheds 7 bases, leaving 7 bases between their ends. The CDR3 runs 13 residues from the cysteine to the phenylalanine. Only the CDR3 part of the read is kept: 39 bases, read in frame from the first base. Points the paper makes about the study in general: Contracting CD4+ clones appeared mostly in the CM and EM memory subsets, whereas CD8+ clones were enriched in EMRA. Only a couple of mild cases were covered in the study, and larger cohorts including severe cases with pre-infection samples were considered necessary. SARS-CoV-2 specificity of the second-wave clones peaking on day 37 was not confirmed. Balanced CD4/CD8 phenotypes were observed for clones contracting from day 15 to 85, whereas a bias towards CD4+ was observed for a second wave of clones expanding from day 15 to 37. Some responding clones were found in pre-infection memory, which suggests that pre-existing cross-reactive memory T cells took part in the SARS-CoV-2 response.

This clonotype was counted a few times. No cognate antigen has been identified for it. Base qualities are not recorded, but no much larger clone differs from it by a single base. Ficoll-Paque density gradient centrifugation was the method used to isolate PBMCs. Sequencer: Illumina NovaSeq 6000. TCRalpha and TCRbeta cDNA libraries were built by 5'RACE with constant-segment primers, adding sample barcodes and unique molecular identifiers. Trizol reagent was used to extract RNA from every sample. The libraries were amplified in two PCR steps, and the second step added a second sample barcode and Illumina TruSeq adapters. Sequencing of the libraries was done on an Illumina NovaSeq, producing 2 x 150 bp paired-end reads. The paper's data handling went like this. Demultiplexing of reads and collapsing into UMI-guided consensus sequences were performed with migec v1.2.7. Using mixcr v2.1.11, UMI consensuses were aligned to TRA and TRB V and J templates and then assembled into clonotypes. A clonotype was counted as expanded or contracted only if both edgeR and NoisET called the change significant, with noise models trained on biological replicates. For edgeR calls, the cutoffs were a false discovery rate-adjusted p below 0.01 and a log2 fold-change threshold of 1. As an exploratory analysis of dynamics, max-normalized trajectories of the 1000 most abundant clonotypes were examined by PCA with hierarchical clustering. Each responding clone was given a CD4 or CD8 phenotype based on the CD4+ and CD8+ repertoires, which had been sequenced separately. The raw public reads went through TCRdb reprocessing: fastp at Q25, MiXCR clone calling, in-frame beta chains kept. All rows with the same CDR3 protein become a single entry with the most common DNA and genes. Clone size and V and J calls follow TCRdb, not the original study. The sample profile shows approximately 580,000 distinct CDR3 sequences; just over 20% of them were found once. The top ten constitute roughly an eighth of the sample.

The sequence is built from TRBV6-2 or TRBV6-3 and TRBJ2-1; too little of a D gene remains to name it. The source of this sequence is an adult woman who had mild COVID-19 (a few samples of this study predate the infection). The sample titles of this study are shuffled in the database, so cell type and time point are left out; the donor was told from shared clones. What was sequenced was PBMCs or a T cell subset sorted from them (not recorded which). The DNA is TGTGCCAGCAGTTACTCGAAATGGAATGAGCAGTTCTTC. This is translated as CASSYSKWNEQFF.